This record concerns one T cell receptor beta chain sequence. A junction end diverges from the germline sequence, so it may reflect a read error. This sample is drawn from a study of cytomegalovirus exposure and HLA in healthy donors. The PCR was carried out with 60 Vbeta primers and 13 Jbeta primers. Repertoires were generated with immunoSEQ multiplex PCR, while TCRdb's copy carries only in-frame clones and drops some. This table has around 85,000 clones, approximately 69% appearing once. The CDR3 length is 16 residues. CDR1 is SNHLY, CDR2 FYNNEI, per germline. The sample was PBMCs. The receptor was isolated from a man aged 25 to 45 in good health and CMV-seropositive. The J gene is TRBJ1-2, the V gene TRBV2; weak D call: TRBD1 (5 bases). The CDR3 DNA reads TGTGCCAGCAGTGCCCCCCCGAGGAACAGGCTCGGTAGATTCGGTTTC. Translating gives CASSAPPRNRLGRFGF.